This T cell receptor (beta chain) originates from a study of CD8+ T cells in alopecia areata. Points from the study as a whole: Lesional scalp, especially alopecia totalis/universalis, showed higher clonality than normal scalp. Tissue-resident alphabeta T cells belonging to normal skin likewise get sequenced within scalp specimens.

RNA, once extracted, was reverse transcribed into cDNA for use as the sequencing template. Assay used: immunoSEQ multiplex PCR; TCRdb lists only in-frame clones, some missing. The sample contains about 98,000 clones, around two fifths of which appear only once. This clone was found a few times. Its antigen remains unidentified. Per germline, CDR1 SQVTM and CDR2 ANQGSEA. The CDR3 runs 12 residues. Trimming pared 7 bases from V and 4 bases from J, leaving 13 bases between. Individuals with alopecia areata gave both lesional scalp punch biopsies and peripheral blood for collection. Sequencing was done on a sample of CD4+ T cells sorted from blood. The TCR was taken from a human donor with alopecia areata. The genes are TRBV29-1 and TRBJ1-1, with D unclear. The CDR3 region has the DNA TGCAGCGCACTTTGGATGGGCACTGAAGCTTTCTTT. Translating gives CSALWMGTEAFF. The full variable domain, in which reference TRBV29-1 and TRBJ1-1 provide the parts outside the CDR3, is SAVISQKPSRDICQRGTSLTIQCQVDSQVTMMFWYRQQPGQSLTLIATANQGSEATYESGFVIDKFPISRPNLTFSTLTVSNMSPEDSSIYLCSALWMGTEAFFGQGTRLTVV.